This T cell receptor beta chain was identified in a study of blood T cells in healthy people across ages. Study-level background: About one barcoded TCR beta cDNA was captured per two T cells.

Combining a sample-barcoded 5' primer with a J-beta primer mix, a second PCR ran for roughly 7 to 11 cycles. TCRdb analysed the 5' RACE reads with MiXCR anew, one entry per CDR3 protein. The sample holds some 670,000 distinct CDR3 sequences, approximately 52% seen once. The V end lost 3 bases, the J end lost 12 bases, and 16 bases lay between the germline ends. Germline CDR1 reads SGHRS; CDR2 reads YFSETQ. This CDR3 spans 13 amino acids. What was sequenced was blood. The chain employs TRBV5-1 and TRBJ2-1; D could derive from TRBD1 or TRBD2 (5 bases each). This TCR derives from an elderly woman in good health. CDR3 sequence: CASSWGKVGGQFF. In DNA form, the CDR3 reads TGCGCCAGCAGCTGGGGGAAGGTTGGGGGGCAGTTCTTC. The full variable domain, in which reference TRBV5-1 and TRBJ2-1 provide the parts outside the CDR3, is KAGVTQTPRYLIKTRGQQVTLSCSPISGHRSVSWYQQTPGQGLQFLFEYFSETQRNKGNFPGRFSGRQFSNSRSEMNVSTLELGDSALYLCASSWGKVGGQFFGPGTRLTVL.